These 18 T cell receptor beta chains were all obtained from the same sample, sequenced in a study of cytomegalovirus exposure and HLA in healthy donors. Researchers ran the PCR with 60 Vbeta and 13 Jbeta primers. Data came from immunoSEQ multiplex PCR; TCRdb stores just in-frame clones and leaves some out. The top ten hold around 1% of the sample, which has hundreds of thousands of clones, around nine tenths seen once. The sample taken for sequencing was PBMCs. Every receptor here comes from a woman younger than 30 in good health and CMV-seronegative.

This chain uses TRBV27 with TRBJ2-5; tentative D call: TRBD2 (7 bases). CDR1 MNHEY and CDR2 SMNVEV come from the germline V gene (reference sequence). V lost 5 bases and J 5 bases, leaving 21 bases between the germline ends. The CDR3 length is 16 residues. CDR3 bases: TGTGCCAGCAGTCGGTTAGGGGGGGCAGCGTTTGAGACCCAGTACTTC. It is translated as CASSRLGGAAFETQYF.

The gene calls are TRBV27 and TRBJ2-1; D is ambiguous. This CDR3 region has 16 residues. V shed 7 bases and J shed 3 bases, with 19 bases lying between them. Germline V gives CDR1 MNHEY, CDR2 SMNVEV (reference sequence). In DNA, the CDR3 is TGTGCCAGCAATCCACTCCAGACTCCGTACTACAATGAGCAGTTCTTC. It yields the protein CASNPLQTPYYNEQFF.

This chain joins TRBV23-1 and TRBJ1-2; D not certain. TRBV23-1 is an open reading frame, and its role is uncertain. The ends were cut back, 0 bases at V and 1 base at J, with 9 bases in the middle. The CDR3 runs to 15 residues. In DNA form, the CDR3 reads TGCGCCAGCAGTCAATCGATCCGGGATAACTATGGCTACACCTTC. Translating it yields CASSQSIRDNYGYTF.

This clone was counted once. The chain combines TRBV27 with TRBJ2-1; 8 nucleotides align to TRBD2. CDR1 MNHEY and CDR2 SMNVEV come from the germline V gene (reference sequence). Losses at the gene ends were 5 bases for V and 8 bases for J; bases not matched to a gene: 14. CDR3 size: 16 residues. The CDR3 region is CASSITTGLVRDEQFF. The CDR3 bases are TGTGCCAGCAGTATCACGACGGGACTAGTTCGCGATGAGCAGTTCTTC.

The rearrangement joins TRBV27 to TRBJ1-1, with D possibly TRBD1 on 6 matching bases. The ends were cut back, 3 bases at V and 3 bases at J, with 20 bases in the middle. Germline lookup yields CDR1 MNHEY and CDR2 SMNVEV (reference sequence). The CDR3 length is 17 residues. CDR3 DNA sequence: TGTGCCAGCAGTTTCATAAGAAACTCAGGGGTATACACTGAAGCTTTCTTT. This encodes CASSFIRNSGVYTEAFF.

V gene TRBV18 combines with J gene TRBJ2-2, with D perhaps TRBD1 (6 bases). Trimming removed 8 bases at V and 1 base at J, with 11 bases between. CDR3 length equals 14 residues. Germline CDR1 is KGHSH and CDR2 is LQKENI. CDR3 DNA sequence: TGTGCCAGCGCGTTGGGACAGAACACCGGGGAGCTGTTTTTT. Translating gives CASALGQNTGELFF. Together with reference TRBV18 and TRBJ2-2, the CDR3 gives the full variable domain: NAGVMQNPRHLVRRRGQEARLRCSPMKGHSHVYWYRQLPEEGLKFMVYLQKENIIDESGMPKERFSAEFPKEGPSILRIQQVVRGDSAAYFCASALGQNTGELFFGEGSRLTVL.

CDR3 bases: TGTGCCAGAAGCTCCAAAAAATTGCGGGACAGGGCTGTTCAGCCCCAGCATTTT. This encodes CARSSKKLRDRAVQPQHF. The rearrangement links TRBV5-3 to TRBJ1-5, with TRBD1 matching 9 bases. TRBV5-3 is an ORF, and what it does is uncertain. J lost 6 bases, V lost 3 bases, and 16 bases had no gene match. This CDR3 contains 18 residues.

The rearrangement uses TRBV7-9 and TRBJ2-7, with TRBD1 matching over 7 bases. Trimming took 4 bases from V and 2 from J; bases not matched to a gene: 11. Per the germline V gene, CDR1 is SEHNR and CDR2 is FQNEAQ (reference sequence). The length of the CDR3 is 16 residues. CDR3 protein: CASSSDRVGSAYEQYF. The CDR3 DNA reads TGTGCCAGCAGCTCAGACAGGGTCGGATCAGCCTACGAGCAGTACTTC. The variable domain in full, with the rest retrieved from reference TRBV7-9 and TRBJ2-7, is DTGVSQNPRHKITKRGQNVTFRCDPISEHNRLYWYRQTLGQGPEFLTYFQNEAQLEKSRLLSDRFSAERPKGSFSTLEIQRTEQGDSAMYLCASSSDRVGSAYEQYFGPGTRLTVT.

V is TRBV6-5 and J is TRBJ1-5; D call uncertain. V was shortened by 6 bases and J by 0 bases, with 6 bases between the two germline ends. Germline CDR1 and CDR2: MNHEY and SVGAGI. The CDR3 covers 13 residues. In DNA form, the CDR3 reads TGTGCCAGCAGATCGTATAGCAATCAGCCCCAGCATTTT. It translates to CASRSYSNQPQHF.

In nucleotides, the CDR3 is TGTGCCAGCAGCCCTCAAGGATGGGACTGCGCCTACAATGAGCAGTTCTTC. Translated, it gives CASSPQGWDCAYNEQFF. The V and J genes are TRBV21-1 and TRBJ2-1; TRBD2, the table's D call, was not compared with the DNA. TRBV21-1 is assigned pseudogene status. The CDR3 is 17 amino acids.

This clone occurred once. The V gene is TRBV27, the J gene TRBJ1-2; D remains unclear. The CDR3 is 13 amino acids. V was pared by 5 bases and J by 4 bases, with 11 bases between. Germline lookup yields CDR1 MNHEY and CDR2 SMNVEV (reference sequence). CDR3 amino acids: CASSGLRGYGYTF. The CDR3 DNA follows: TGTGCCAGCAGTGGATTACGAGGCTATGGCTACACCTTC.

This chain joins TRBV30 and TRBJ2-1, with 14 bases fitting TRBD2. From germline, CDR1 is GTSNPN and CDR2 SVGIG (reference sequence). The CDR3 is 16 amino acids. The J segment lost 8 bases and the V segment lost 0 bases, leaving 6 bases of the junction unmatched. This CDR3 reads CAWSVLGTSGSDEQFF. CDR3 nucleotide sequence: TGTGCCTGGAGTGTACTGGGGACTAGCGGGAGCGATGAGCAGTTCTTC.

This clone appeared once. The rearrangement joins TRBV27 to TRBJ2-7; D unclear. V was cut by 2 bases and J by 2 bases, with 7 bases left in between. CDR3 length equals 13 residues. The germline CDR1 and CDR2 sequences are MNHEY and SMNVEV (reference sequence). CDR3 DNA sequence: TGTGCCAGCAGTTTAGGCATTCCCTACGAGCAGTACTTC. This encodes CASSLGIPYEQYF.

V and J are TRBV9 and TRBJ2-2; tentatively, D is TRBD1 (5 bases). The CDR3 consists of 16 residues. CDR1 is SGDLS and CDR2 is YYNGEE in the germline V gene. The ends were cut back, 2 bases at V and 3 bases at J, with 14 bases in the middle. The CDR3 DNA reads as TGTGCCAGCAGCGTCAGGGCCCGATTGGACACCGGGGAGCTGTTTTTT. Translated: CASSVRARLDTGELFF. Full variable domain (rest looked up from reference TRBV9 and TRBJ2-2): DSGVTQTPKHLITATGQRVTLRCSPRSGDLSVYWYQQSLDQGLQFLIQYYNGEERAKGNILERFSAQQFPDLHSELNLSSLELGDSALYFCASSVRARLDTGELFFGEGSRLTVL.

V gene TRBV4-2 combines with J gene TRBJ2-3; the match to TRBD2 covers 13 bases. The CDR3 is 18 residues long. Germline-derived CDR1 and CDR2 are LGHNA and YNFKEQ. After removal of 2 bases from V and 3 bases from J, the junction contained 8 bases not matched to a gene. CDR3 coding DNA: TGTGCCAGCAGCCAACTAACCGGGACTAGCGGGGTAACAGATACGCAGTATTTT. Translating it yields CASSQLTGTSGVTDTQYF.

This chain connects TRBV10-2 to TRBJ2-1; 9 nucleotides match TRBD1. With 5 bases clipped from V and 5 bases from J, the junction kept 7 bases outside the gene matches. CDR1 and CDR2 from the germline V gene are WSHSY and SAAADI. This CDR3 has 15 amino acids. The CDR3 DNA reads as TGCGCCAGCAGTATGTGGGACAGGGCAGACAATGAGCAGTTCTTC. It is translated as CASSMWDRADNEQFF.

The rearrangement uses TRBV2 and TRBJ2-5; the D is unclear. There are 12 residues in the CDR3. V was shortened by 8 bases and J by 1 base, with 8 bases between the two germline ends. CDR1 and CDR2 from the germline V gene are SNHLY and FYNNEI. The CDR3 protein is CASRRGQETQYF. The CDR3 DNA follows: TGTGCCAGCCGTCGCGGCCAAGAGACCCAGTACTTC.

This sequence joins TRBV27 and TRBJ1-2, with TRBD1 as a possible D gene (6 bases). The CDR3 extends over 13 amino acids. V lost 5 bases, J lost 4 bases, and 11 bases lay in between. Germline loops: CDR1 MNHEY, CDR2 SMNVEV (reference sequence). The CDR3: CASSPAGAYGYTF. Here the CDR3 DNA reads TGTGCCAGCAGTCCTGCGGGGGCCTATGGCTACACCTTC.